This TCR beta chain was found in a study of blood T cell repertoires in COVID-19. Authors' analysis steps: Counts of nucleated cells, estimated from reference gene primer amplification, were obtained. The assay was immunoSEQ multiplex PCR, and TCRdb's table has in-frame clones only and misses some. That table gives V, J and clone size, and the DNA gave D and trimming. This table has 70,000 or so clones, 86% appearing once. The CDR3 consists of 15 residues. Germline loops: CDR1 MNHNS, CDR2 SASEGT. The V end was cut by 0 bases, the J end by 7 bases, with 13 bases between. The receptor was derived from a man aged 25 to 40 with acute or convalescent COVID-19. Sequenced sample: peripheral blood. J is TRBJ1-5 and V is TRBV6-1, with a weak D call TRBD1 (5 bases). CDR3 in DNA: TGTGCCAGCAGTGAAGCGGGGGGAACGTGGCAGCCCCAGCATTTT. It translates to CASSEAGGTWQPQHF.